A selection of T cell receptor beta chains follows, all from one sample in a study of OX40 agonist ivuxolimab in advanced cancers. Profiled with immunoSEQ multiplex PCR; TCRdb holds only in-frame clones, not every one. This sample carries 65,000 or so clones, around four fifths of them seen once, and the ten largest clones take approximately 2.4%. The input for sequencing was CD4+ or CD8+ T cells sorted from blood, taken in a trial of the OX40 agonist ivuxolimab. These receptors were obtained from an adult with an advanced solid tumor such as melanoma, head and neck, liver or kidney cancer. Each CDR3 is given with its conserved first and last residue. Each record gives: V gene, J gene, clone size, D gene, CDR3 DNA, CDR3 protein. D genes are given only for firm matches. A clone size is listed for some rows: how often the clone was seen (once, few, many), or a class if it is expanded.

V gene: TRBV9
J gene: TRBJ2-3
clone size: once
D gene: TRBD2
CDR3 DNA: TGTGCCAGCAGCGTAGGGGCGTTAGCGGGAGTCACAGATACGCAGTATTTT
CDR3 protein: CASSVGALAGVTDTQYF

V gene: TRBV5-1
J gene: TRBJ2-7
clone size: few
D gene: .
CDR3 DNA: TGCGCCAGCAGCTTTGGAGTGCGGGGCGAGCAGTACTTC
CDR3 protein: CASSFGVRGEQYF

V gene: TRBV5-1
J gene: TRBJ2-3
clone size: .
D gene: TRBD2
CDR3 DNA: TGCGCCAGCAGCCGCCCCACTAGCGGGGGACCCACAGATACGCAGTATTTT
CDR3 protein: CASSRPTSGGPTDTQYF

V gene: TRBV11-3
J gene: TRBJ1-1
clone size: once
D gene: TRBD1
CDR3 DNA: TGTGCCAGCATGTGGGACAGGGAGACTGAAGCTTTCTTT
CDR3 protein: CASMWDRETEAFF

V gene: TRBV5-1
J gene: TRBJ2-4
clone size: .
D gene: .
CDR3 DNA: TGCGCCAGCAGCCTAGGGACGGAGGGGAACATTCAGTACTTC
CDR3 protein: CASSLGTEGNIQYF

V gene: TRBV19
J gene: TRBJ1-3
clone size: .
D gene: .
CDR3 DNA: TGTGCCAGTAGTATGAGCTCTGGAAACACCATATATTTT
CDR3 protein: CASSMSSGNTIYF

V gene: TRBV4-1
J gene: TRBJ2-2
clone size: .
D gene: .
CDR3 DNA: TGCGCCAGCAGCCAAGTTGGTGGGCCGGGCGGGGAGCTGTTTTTT
CDR3 protein: CASSQVGGPGGELFF

V gene: TRBV25-1
J gene: TRBJ1-2
clone size: .
D gene: .
CDR3 DNA: TGTGCCAGCGCCCCTGGGGGTGGGAACTATGGCTACACCTTC
CDR3 protein: CASAPGGGNYGYTF

V gene: TRBV29-1
J gene: TRBJ2-7
clone size: .
D gene: TRBD1
CDR3 DNA: TGCAGCGTGGGGGAAAACAGGGGGTGGGAGCAGTACTTC
CDR3 protein: CSVGENRGWEQYF

V gene: TRBV6-5
J gene: TRBJ2-7
clone size: .
D gene: .
CDR3 DNA: TGTGCCAGCAGTTACCGAGGATCCTACGAGCAGTACTTC
CDR3 protein: CASSYRGSYEQYF

V gene: TRBV7-9
J gene: TRBJ2-5
clone size: .
D gene: .
CDR3 DNA: TGTGCCAGCAGCTTATCGGCAATTCAAGAGGCCCAGTACTTC
CDR3 protein: CASSLSAIQEAQYF

V gene: TRBV29-1
J gene: TRBJ2-5
clone size: .
D gene: .
CDR3 DNA: TGCAGCGTTGATCATGGGAGGTCTCGGGAGACCCAGTACTTC
CDR3 protein: CSVDHGRSRETQYF

V gene: TRBV29-1
J gene: TRBJ2-4
clone size: .
D gene: TRBD1
CDR3 DNA: TGCAGCGCCGACAGGGGCGAAAACATTCAGTACTTC
CDR3 protein: CSADRGENIQYF

V gene: TRBV4-1
J gene: TRBJ2-7
clone size: .
D gene: .
CDR3 DNA: TGCGCCAGCAGCCAAGTACCGACAGTTTCCTACGAGCAGTACTTC
CDR3 protein: CASSQVPTVSYEQYF

V gene: TRBV5-6
J gene: TRBJ1-4
clone size: .
D gene: .
CDR3 DNA: TGTGCCAGCAGCTTAGGAGGCGGCTCAACTAATGAAAAACTGTTTTTT
CDR3 protein: CASSLGGGSTNEKLFF

V gene: TRBV27
J gene: TRBJ2-1
clone size: once
D gene: TRBD2
CDR3 DNA: TGTGCCAGCAGTCCACTAGCGGGAGGGAACTACAATGAGCAGTTCTTC
CDR3 protein: CASSPLAGGNYNEQFF

V gene: TRBV10-3
J gene: TRBJ2-3
clone size: .
D gene: .
CDR3 DNA: TGTGCCATCAAGCCTTCTTTCTTGAGCGGACCTCGTGTTACGCAGTATTTT
CDR3 protein: CAIKPSFLSGPRVTQYF

V gene: TRBV4-2
J gene: TRBJ2-1
clone size: .
D gene: .
CDR3 DNA: TGTGCCAGCAGCCAAGTTTCGGGACGAACCATAAATGAGCAGTTCTTC
CDR3 protein: CASSQVSGRTINEQFF

V gene: TRBV7-2
J gene: TRBJ2-7
clone size: .
D gene: .
CDR3 DNA: TGTGCCAGCAGCTTTAATTGGGAGTCCTACGAGCAGTACTTC
CDR3 protein: CASSFNWESYEQYF

V gene: TRBV7-3
J gene: TRBJ2-7
clone size: .
D gene: TRBD2
CDR3 DNA: TGTGCCAGCAGCCCGACTAGCGGGACCTACGAGCAGTACTTC
CDR3 protein: CASSPTSGTYEQYF

V gene: TRBV7-9
J gene: TRBJ2-3
clone size: .
D gene: .
CDR3 DNA: TGTGCCAGCAGCTTAGGTTGGGACATCTCAGATACGCAGTATTTT
CDR3 protein: CASSLGWDISDTQYF

V gene: TRBV29-1
J gene: TRBJ1-4
clone size: .
D gene: TRBD1
CDR3 DNA: TGCAGCGTTATGACAGGGCCTAATGAAAAACTGTTTTTT
CDR3 protein: CSVMTGPNEKLFF

V gene: TRBV19
J gene: TRBJ2-5
clone size: .
D gene: TRBD2
CDR3 DNA: TGTGCCAGTAGTTTCAACGGGGGGGCCGGAGAGACCCAGTACTTC
CDR3 protein: CASSFNGGAGETQYF

V gene: TRBV27
J gene: TRBJ2-7
clone size: .
D gene: .
CDR3 DNA: TGTGCCAGCAGTCCCACGGGCTGGTACGAGCAGTACTTC
CDR3 protein: CASSPTGWYEQYF

V gene: TRBV6-5
J gene: TRBJ1-2
clone size: .
D gene: TRBD1
CDR3 DNA: TGTGCCAGCAGATTGACAGGGAACTATGGCTACACCTTC
CDR3 protein: CASRLTGNYGYTF

V gene: TRBV9
J gene: TRBJ2-1
clone size: .
D gene: TRBD2
CDR3 DNA: TGTGCCAGCAGCGAATCCCCCTTAAGCGGGAGTGTAAGGCATGAGCAGTTCTTC
CDR3 protein: CASSESPLSGSVRHEQFF

V gene: TRBV11-3
J gene: TRBJ2-7
clone size: once
D gene: .
CDR3 DNA: TGTGCCAGCAGCTTGAATCCCACGTACGAGCAGTACTTC
CDR3 protein: CASSLNPTYEQYF

V gene: TRBV13
J gene: TRBJ2-5
clone size: .
D gene: .
CDR3 DNA: TGTGCCAGCAGCTTAGCGGCCCGAGGGACCCAGTACTTC
CDR3 protein: CASSLAARGTQYF